Listed below are T cell receptor beta chains from one sample, sequenced in a study of blood T cell repertoires in COVID-19. The repertoire was sequenced with immunoSEQ multiplex PCR; TCRdb's copy has only in-frame clones and lacks some. This table has more than 200,000 clones, 85% to 90% appearing once. The sample consisted of PBMCs or T cells enriched from blood (not recorded which). All receptors come from a woman in her fifties or sixties who had recovered from COVID-19. CDR3s include the opening cysteine and the closing phenylalanine or tryptophan. The D gene is left open where the match is weak. Size is stated for part of the rows, as once, few or many counts, or as a class when the clone is expanded.

D	V	size	J	CDR3	DNA
TRBD1	TRBV9	NA	TRBJ1-6	CASSVGTGTGGRRSSYNSPLHF	TGTGCCAGCAGCGTAGGGACCGGGACAGGGGGCCGTAGGAGCTCCTATAATTCACCCCTCCACTTT
TRBD1	TRBV6-4	NA	TRBJ1-1	CASSDSGGTGNTEAFF	TGTGCCAGCAGTGACTCGGGGGGGACAGGGAACACTGAAGCTTTCTTT
NA	TRBV12-3/TRBV12-4	NA	TRBJ1-6	CASSDSNSPLHF	TGTGCCAGCAGTGACAGTAATTCACCCCTCCACTTT
TRBD2	TRBV19	NA	TRBJ2-3	CASSPPGLAGVEDTQYF	TGTGCCAGTAGTCCCCCCGGACTAGCGGGAGTTGAAGATACGCAGTATTTT
NA	TRBV28	NA	TRBJ1-1	CASSPAGRVNTEAFF	TGTGCCAGCAGTCCCGCGGGGAGGGTGAACACTGAAGCTTTCTTT
NA	TRBV28	NA	TRBJ2-3	CASSPPKTPDTQYF	TGTGCCAGCAGTCCTCCTAAAACCCCAGATACGCAGTATTTT
NA	TRBV9	NA	TRBJ1-2	CASSVAGTNYGYTF	TGTGCCAGCAGCGTTGCCGGGACTAACTATGGCTACACCTTC
TRBD2	TRBV19	NA	TRBJ2-1	CASSIGLAGRNEQFF	TGTGCCAGTAGTATCGGACTAGCGGGAAGGAATGAGCAGTTCTTC
TRBD1	TRBV9	NA	TRBJ2-1	CASSIGTGGNEQFF	TGTGCCAGCAGCATCGGGACAGGGGGGAATGAGCAGTTCTTC
NA	TRBV5-6	once	TRBJ2-1	CASSFDSAPYNEQFF	TGTGCCAGCAGCTTTGATAGCGCACCCTACAATGAGCAGTTCTTC
TRBD2	TRBV5-6	NA	TRBJ2-7	CASSLVKAGTSGLYEQYF	TGTGCCAGCAGCTTGGTGAAGGCCGGGACTAGCGGGTTATACGAGCAGTACTTC
TRBD2	TRBV7-9	NA	TRBJ2-7	CASSLDGLAREQYF	TGTGCCAGCAGCTTAGACGGACTAGCGCGCGAGCAGTACTTC
NA	TRBV7-7	NA	TRBJ2-4	CASSAEASAKNIQYF	TGTGCTAGCAGCGCAGAGGCTAGCGCCAAAAACATTCAGTACTTC
TRBD1	TRBV4-1	NA	TRBJ2-5	CASSQLGQGEETQYF	TGCGCCAGCAGCCAACTGGGACAGGGGGAAGAGACCCAGTACTTC
NA	TRBV5-6	NA	TRBJ1-6	CASSFLQGWANSPLHF	TGTGCCAGCAGCTTTCTACAGGGTTGGGCAAATTCACCCCTCCACTTT
TRBD1	TRBV6-5	NA	TRBJ2-7	CASSGTGGGNEQYF	TGTGCCAGCAGCGGGACAGGGGGCGGAAACGAGCAGTACTTC